The T cell receptor (beta chain) under discussion was sequenced for a study of blood T cell repertoires in COVID-19. The wider study: The United States, Italy and Spain were the sources of the acute and convalescent COVID-19 samples.

Germline-derived CDR1 and CDR2 are KGHDR and SFDVKD. The CDR3 length is 11 residues. V lost 5 bases to trimming and J lost 4 bases, with 4 bases between them. Assay: immunoSEQ multiplex PCR; the TCRdb copy retains only in-frame clones and omits some. This table holds over 200,000 clones, roughly four fifths found once. This chain connects TRBV24-1 to TRBJ1-2; D unresolved. The sequenced sample consisted of peripheral blood. The sequence was obtained from a woman in her thirties or forties with active or convalescent COVID-19. The CDR3 DNA reads as TGTGCCACCAGTGGAGGCTATGGCTACACCTTC. Translating it yields CATSGGYGYTF.